This T cell receptor (beta chain) was documented in a study of blood T cell repertoires in COVID-19. The junction had 6 bases not matched to a gene; V was cut back by 4 bases and J by 3 bases. The CDR3 totals 15 residues. The germline V gene encodes CDR1 SNHLY and CDR2 FYNNEI. Sequencing was performed with immunoSEQ multiplex PCR; in TCRdb, only in-frame clones are kept and a portion is missing. Here the sample spans approximately 350,000 clones, around 90% being singletons. The sample comprised peripheral blood. This clonotype originated in a young woman who had recovered from COVID-19. V usage is TRBV2 and J usage is TRBJ2-1; 7 nucleotides match TRBD2. The CDR3 loop reads CASSAGGSHYNEQFF. The CDR3 nucleotides read TGTGCCAGCAGTGCGGGCGGGAGCCACTACAATGAGCAGTTCTTC. Filled out from reference TRBV2 and TRBJ2-1, the complete variable domain reads EPEVTQTPSHQVTQMGQEVILRCVPISNHLYFYWYRQILGQKVEFLVSFYNNEISEKSEIFDDQFSVERPDGSNFTLKIRSTKLEDSAMYFCASSAGGSHYNEQFFGPGTRLTVL.